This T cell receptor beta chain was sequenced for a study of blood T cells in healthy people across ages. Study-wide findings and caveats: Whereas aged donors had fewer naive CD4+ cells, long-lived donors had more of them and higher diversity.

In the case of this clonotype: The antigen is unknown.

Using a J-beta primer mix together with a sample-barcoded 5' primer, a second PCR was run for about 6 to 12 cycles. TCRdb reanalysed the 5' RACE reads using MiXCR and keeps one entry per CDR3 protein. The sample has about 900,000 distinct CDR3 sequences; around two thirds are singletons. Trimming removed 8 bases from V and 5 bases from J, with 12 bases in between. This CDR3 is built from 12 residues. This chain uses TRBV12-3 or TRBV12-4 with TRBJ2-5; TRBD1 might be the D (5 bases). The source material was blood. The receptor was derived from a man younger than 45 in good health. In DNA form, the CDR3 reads TGTGCCAGCCGCTGGGGCTTCGAGACCCAGTACTTC. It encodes CASRWGFETQYF.